This record covers a single T cell receptor (beta chain). The antigen remains undetermined. These data belong to a study of cytomegalovirus exposure and HLA in healthy donors. General study points: In a later analysis, the majority of CMV-associated beta chains seemingly showed HLA restriction. The study listed some 160 cytomegalovirus-associated TCR beta chains.

PCR was performed using 60 Vbeta and 13 Jbeta primers. Repertoires were generated with immunoSEQ multiplex PCR, while TCRdb's copy carries only in-frame clones and drops some. The profile shows under 200,000 clones, 82% of them singletons. CDR1 is SGHTA, CDR2 FQGNSA, per germline. The CDR3 length is 13 residues. Trimming pared 2 bases from V and 5 bases from J, leaving 9 bases between. The sample comprised PBMCs. The chain uses TRBV7-2 and TRBJ2-5; possible D gene TRBD2, 6 bases. This TCR derives from a man in his fifties in good health and CMV-seropositive. The CDR3 bases are TGTGCCAGCAGCTTATTACGGGGGGAGACCCAGTACTTC. Protein: CASSLLRGETQYF.